The clone carrying this TCR beta chain has only one observation. What it recognizes is unknown. These data come from a study of cytomegalovirus exposure and HLA in healthy donors. In the study overall: A preliminary data release comprised 80 million to 95 million unique TCRs obtained from HLA-typed donors.

The CDR3 contains 14 residues. Trimming cost V 3 bases and J 2 bases; bases outside gene matches: 1. Germline V gene sequence: CDR1 SNHLY, CDR2 FYNNEI. The PCR contained 60 Vbeta and 13 Jbeta primers. TCRdb's copy holds only in-frame clones and misses some; the assay was immunoSEQ multiplex PCR. The sample yields around 94,000 clones, 81% seen once. The study, taken as a whole, reports: Equally common other TCR beta chains were less clonally expanded than HLA-associated ones, a later analysis found. Specificity of a few CMV-associated chains for CMV antigens was verified in vitro. TCR beta V- and J-gene trimming was later associated with a missense DCLRE1C variant.

This TCR was sampled from a human donor in good health. The chain couples TRBV2 to TRBJ2-1; 7 bases agree with TRBD2. Specimen: PBMCs. The DNA of the CDR3 is TGTGCCAGCAGTGAGGCGGGGGCCTACAATGAGCAGTTCTTC. Amino acids: CASSEAGAYNEQFF.